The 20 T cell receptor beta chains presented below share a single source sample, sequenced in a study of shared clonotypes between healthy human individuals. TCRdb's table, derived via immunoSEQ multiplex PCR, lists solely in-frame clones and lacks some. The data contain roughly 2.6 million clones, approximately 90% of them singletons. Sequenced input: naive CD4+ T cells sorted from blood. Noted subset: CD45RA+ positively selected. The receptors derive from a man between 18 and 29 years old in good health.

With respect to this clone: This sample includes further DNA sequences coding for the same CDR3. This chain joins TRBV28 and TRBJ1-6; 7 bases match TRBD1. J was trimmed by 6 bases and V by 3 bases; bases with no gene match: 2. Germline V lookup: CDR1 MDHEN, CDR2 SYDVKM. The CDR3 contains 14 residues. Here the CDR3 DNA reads TGTGCCAGCAGTTTGGGGACAGTTAATTCACCCCTCCACTTT. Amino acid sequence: CASSLGTVNSPLHF.

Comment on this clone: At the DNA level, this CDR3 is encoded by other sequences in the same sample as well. The CDR3 sequence is CASSLGTGAYEQYF. As DNA, the CDR3 is TGCGCCAGCAGCTTGGGGACAGGGGCATACGAGCAGTACTTC. This chain connects TRBV5-1 to TRBJ2-7; 9 bases fit TRBD1. The CDR3 is made up of 14 amino acids. Per germline, CDR1 SGHRS and CDR2 YFSETQ. Trimming took 0 bases from V and 4 from J; bases not matched to a gene: 2.

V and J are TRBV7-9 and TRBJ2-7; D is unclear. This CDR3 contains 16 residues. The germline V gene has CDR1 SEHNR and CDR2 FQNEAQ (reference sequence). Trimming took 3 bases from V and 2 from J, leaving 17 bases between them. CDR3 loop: CASSLTSSKVAYEQYF. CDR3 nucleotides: TGTGCCAGCAGCTTGACATCTTCAAAGGTAGCCTACGAGCAGTACTTC.

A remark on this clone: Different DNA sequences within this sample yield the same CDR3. CDR3 nucleotide sequence: TGCGCCAGCAGTGAGTCGGGCCAAGAGACCCAGTACTTC. Encoded protein: CASSESGQETQYF. The chain combines TRBV10-1 with TRBJ2-5; D gene ambiguous. The V gene's germline CDR1 is WNHNN and CDR2 SYGVQD (reference sequence). This CDR3 spans 13 amino acids. V was pared by 0 bases and J by 1 base, with 3 bases between.

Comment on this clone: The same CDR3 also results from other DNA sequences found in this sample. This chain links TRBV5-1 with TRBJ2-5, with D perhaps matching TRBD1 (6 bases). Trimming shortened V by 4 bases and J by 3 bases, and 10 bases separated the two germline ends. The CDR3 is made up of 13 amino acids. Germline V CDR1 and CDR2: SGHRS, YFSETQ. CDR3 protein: CASSHRVEETQYF. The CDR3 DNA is TGCGCCAGCAGCCACAGGGTCGAAGAGACCCAGTACTTC. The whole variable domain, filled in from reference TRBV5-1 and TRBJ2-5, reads KAGVTQTPRYLIKTRGQQVTLSCSPISGHRSVSWYQQTPGQGLQFLFEYFSETQRNKGNFPGRFSGRQFSNSRSEMNVSTLELGDSALYLCASSHRVEETQYFGPGTRLLVL.

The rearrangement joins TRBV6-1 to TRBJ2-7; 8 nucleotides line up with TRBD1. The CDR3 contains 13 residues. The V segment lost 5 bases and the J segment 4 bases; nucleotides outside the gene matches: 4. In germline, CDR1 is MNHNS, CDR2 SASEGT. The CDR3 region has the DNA TGTGCCAGCAGTATGACAGGGGAATACGAGCAGTACTTC. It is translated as CASSMTGEYEQYF.

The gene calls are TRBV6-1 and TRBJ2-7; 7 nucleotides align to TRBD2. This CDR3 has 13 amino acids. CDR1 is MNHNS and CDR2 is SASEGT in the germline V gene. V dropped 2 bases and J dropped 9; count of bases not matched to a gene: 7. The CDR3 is CASSEFGGFVQYF. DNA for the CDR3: TGTGCCAGCAGTGAATTCGGGGGGTTTGTGCAGTACTTC.

In DNA form, the CDR3 reads TGCAGCGTGGACCTCGGGGAGACCCAGTACTTC. Protein sequence: CSVDLGETQYF. V and J are TRBV29-1 and TRBJ2-5; D unclear. Germline V gene lookup returns CDR1 SQVTM and CDR2 ANQGSEA. Trimming removed 6 bases at V and 5 bases at J, with 10 bases between. The CDR3 consists of 11 residues.

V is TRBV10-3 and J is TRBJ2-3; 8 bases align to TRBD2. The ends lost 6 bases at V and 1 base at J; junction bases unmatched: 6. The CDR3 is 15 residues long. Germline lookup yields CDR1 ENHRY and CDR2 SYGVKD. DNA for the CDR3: TGTGCCATCAGCACGGGGGGGGGAGGCACAGATACGCAGTATTTT. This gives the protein CAISTGGGGTDTQYF.

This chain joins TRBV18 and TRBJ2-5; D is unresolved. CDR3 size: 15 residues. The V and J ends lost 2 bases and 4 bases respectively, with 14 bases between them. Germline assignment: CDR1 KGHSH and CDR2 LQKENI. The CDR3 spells CASSPKTDPGETQYF. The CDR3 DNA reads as TGTGCCAGCTCACCAAAGACGGACCCCGGAGAGACCCAGTACTTC. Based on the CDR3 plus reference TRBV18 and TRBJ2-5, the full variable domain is NAGVMQNPRHLVRRRGQEARLRCSPMKGHSHVYWYRQLPEEGLKFMVYLQKENIIDESGMPKERFSAEFPKEGPSILRIQQVVRGDSAAYFCASSPKTDPGETQYFGPGTRLLVL.

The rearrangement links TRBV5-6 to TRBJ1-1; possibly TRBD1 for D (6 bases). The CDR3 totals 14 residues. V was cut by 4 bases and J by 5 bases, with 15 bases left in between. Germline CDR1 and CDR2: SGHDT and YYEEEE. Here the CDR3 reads CASSPQGVRTEAFF. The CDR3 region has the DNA TGTGCCAGCAGCCCACAGGGTGTAAGAACTGAAGCTTTCTTT.

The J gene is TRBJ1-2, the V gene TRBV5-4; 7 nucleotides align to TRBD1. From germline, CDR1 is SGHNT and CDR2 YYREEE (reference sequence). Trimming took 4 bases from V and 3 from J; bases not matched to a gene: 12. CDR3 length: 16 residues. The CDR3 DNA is TGTGCCAGCAGCGGGGGGACAGAAAGGGGTCACTATGGCTACACCTTC. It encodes CASSGGTERGHYGYTF.

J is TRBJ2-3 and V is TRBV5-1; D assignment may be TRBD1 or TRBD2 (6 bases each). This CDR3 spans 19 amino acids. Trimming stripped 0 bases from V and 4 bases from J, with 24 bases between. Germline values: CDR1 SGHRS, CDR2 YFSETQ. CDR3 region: CASSLGGLPGPGAPDTQYF. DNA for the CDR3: TGCGCCAGCAGCTTGGGGGGCCTACCGGGGCCGGGGGCCCCAGATACGCAGTATTTT.

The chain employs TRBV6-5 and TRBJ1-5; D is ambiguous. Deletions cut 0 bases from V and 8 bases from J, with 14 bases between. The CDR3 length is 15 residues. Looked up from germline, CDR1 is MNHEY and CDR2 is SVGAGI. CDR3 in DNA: TGTGCCAGCAGTTACTCGATCGGCCAGATAGAGCCCCAGCATTTT. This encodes CASSYSIGQIEPQHF.

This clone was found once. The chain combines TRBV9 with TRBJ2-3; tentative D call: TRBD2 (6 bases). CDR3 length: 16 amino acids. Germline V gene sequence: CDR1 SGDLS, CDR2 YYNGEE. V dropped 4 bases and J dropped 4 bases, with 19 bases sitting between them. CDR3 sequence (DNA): TGTGCCAGCAGCCCCTCGGAGGGCGCAGGGCCAGATACGCAGTATTTT. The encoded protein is CASSPSEGAGPDTQYF.

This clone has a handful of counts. CDR3 amino acids: CASSRPGTGEAFF. In DNA, the CDR3 is TGCGCCAGCAGCCGACCCGGGACAGGGGAAGCTTTCTTT. J is TRBJ1-1 and V is TRBV4-1; the match to TRBD1 covers 9 bases. CDR1 is MGHRA and CDR2 is YSYEKL in the germline V gene. V lost 4 bases and J lost 8; bases outside the gene matches: 5. This CDR3 comprises 13 residues.

CDR3 nucleotides: TGTGCCAGCAGTAGAGATTTCAATCAGCCCCAGCATTTT. It is translated as CASSRDFNQPQHF. The chain is built from TRBV2 and TRBJ1-5; no reliable D call. This CDR3 is built from 13 residues. V was pared by 5 bases and J by 3 bases, with 8 bases between. The germline V gene encodes CDR1 SNHLY and CDR2 FYNNEI.

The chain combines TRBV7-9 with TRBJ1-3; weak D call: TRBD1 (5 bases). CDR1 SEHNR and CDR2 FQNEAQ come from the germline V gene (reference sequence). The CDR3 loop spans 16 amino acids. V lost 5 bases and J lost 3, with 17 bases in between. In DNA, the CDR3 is TGTGCCAGCAGCCCCTCCGGGGGAGGACATGGAAACACCATATATTTT. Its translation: CASSPSGGGHGNTIYF. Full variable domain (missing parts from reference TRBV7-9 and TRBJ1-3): DTGVSQNPRHKITKRGQNVTFRCDPISEHNRLYWYRQTLGQGPEFLTYFQNEAQLEKSRLLSDRFSAERPKGSFSTLEIQRTEQGDSAMYLCASSPSGGGHGNTIYFGEGSWLTVV.

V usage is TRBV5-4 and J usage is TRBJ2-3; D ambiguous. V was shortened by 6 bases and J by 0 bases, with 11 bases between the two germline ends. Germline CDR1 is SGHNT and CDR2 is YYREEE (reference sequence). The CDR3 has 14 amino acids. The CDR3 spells CASTQDRSTDTQYF. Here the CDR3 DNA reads TGTGCCAGCACCCAGGACCGTAGCACAGATACGCAGTATTTT.

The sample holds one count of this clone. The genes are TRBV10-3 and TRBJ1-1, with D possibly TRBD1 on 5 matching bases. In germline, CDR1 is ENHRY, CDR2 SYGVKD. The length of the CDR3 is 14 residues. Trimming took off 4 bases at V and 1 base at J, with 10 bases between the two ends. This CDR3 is CAISAARANTEAFF. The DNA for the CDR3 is TGTGCCATCAGTGCAGCCAGGGCGAACACTGAAGCTTTCTTT.